The T cell receptor (beta chain) under discussion was sequenced for a study of beta chain features in type 1 diabetes. The CDR3 loop spans 14 amino acids. Germline V gene sequence: CDR1 KGHSH, CDR2 LQKENI. With 6 bases removed from V and 4 bases from J, the gap between germline ends came to 15 bases. Expressed TCRB transcripts were sequenced, since all the RNA that had been isolated was reverse transcribed. Using immunoSEQ multiplex PCR, the repertoire was profiled, and TCRdb retains in-frame clones only, with some absent. The table has about 900,000 clones, roughly a sixth seen once. V gene TRBV18 combines with J gene TRBJ1-1, with D hard to call. The receptor comes from a woman between 18 and 29 years old in good health. The sequencing sample was made of naive CD4+ T cells from blood. The CDR3 loop reads CASSRENLGTEAFF. The CDR3 coding sequence is TGTGCCAGCTCCCGCGAGAACTTGGGCACTGAAGCTTTCTTT.